This T cell receptor beta chain was obtained from a study of T cell clonotyping in hematopoietic cell transplantation. The data were produced by immunoSEQ multiplex PCR, yet TCRdb's version contains in-frame clones alone and is incomplete. The table has approximately 75,000 clones, about 94% seen once. Germline V gene data show CDR1 as ENHRY and CDR2 as SYGVKD. V lost 4 bases to trimming and J lost 4 bases, with 9 bases between them. This CDR3 contains 13 residues. On this clone itself: The antigen is unknown.

Findings of the study overall: Higher Inverse Simpson Index values in graft donor and pretransplant recipient predicted broader posttransplant TCR diversity. CD4 and CD8 repertoire contributions could not be separated without sorting. Few recipient clonotypes overlapped donors; over 95% were de novo at given depth. After transplant, recipient diversity fell while pathologically expanded clonotypes grew through day 180.

The source is a man between 50 and 59 years old in good health. Some clones in this sample may be carry-over from other donors' samples. The specimen sequenced was peripheral blood mononuclear cells. The rearrangement links TRBV10-3 to TRBJ2-3; D might be TRBD2 (5 bases). The DNA of the CDR3 is TGTGCCATCAGTGGGGGAGTGGCAGATACGCAGTATTTT. It specifies CAISGGVADTQYF.